Listed here are 25 T cell receptor beta chains from one sample, sequenced in a study of blood T cell repertoires in COVID-19. Using immunoSEQ multiplex PCR, the repertoire was profiled, and TCRdb retains in-frame clones only, with some absent. The sample holds about 210,000 clones; around 87% are singletons and the top ten take around 7%. The sample comprised PBMCs or T cells enriched from blood (not recorded which). The receptors derive from a man aged 30 to 39 in a cohort exposed to, infected with or recovered from COVID-19 (not recorded which).

The chain employs TRBV10-3 and TRBJ2-7; 8 nucleotides match TRBD2. There are 14 residues in the CDR3. The germline CDR1 and CDR2 sequences are ENHRY and SYGVKD. The ends lost 5 bases at V and 2 bases at J; junction bases unmatched: 5. The CDR3 DNA reads as TGTGCCATCAGTCGGGAGGGCCTCGCCTACGAGCAGTACTTC. Its translation: CAISREGLAYEQYF.

This clone was counted a single time. J is TRBJ2-7 and V is TRBV28; possibly TRBD2 for D (6 bases). V lost 6 bases and J lost 3, with 15 bases in between. There are 14 residues in the CDR3. The germline V gene encodes CDR1 MDHEN and CDR2 SYDVKM. The CDR3 loop is CASRPFRDFYEQYF. CDR3 coding DNA: TGTGCCAGCAGGCCGTTCCGGGACTTCTACGAGCAGTACTTC.

This chain uses TRBV19 with TRBJ2-2; tentative D call: TRBD1 (5 bases). The V and J ends lost 5 bases and 0 bases respectively, with 10 bases between them. CDR3 length equals 15 residues. CDR1 and CDR2 from the germline V gene are LNHDA and SQIVND (reference sequence). The CDR3 is CASSLQGPNTGELFF. CDR3 coding DNA: TGTGCCAGTAGTCTGCAGGGCCCGAACACCGGGGAGCTGTTTTTT.

This chain connects TRBV19 to TRBJ2-7, with 8 bases lining up with TRBD2. J was trimmed by 2 bases and V by 2 bases; bases with no gene match: 5. In germline, CDR1 is LNHDA, CDR2 SQIVND (reference sequence). This CDR3 is 15 amino acids long. The CDR3 loop is CASSIQAGDAYEQYF. The CDR3 DNA is TGTGCCAGTAGTATACAAGCGGGAGACGCCTACGAGCAGTACTTC.

The table lists this clone with a few counts. V is TRBV5-1 and J is TRBJ1-2, with 7 bases aligning to TRBD1. The germline V gene encodes CDR1 SGHRS and CDR2 YFSETQ. V lost 5 bases and J lost 6; bases outside the gene matches: 13. The length of the CDR3 is 15 residues. In DNA, the CDR3 is TGCGCCAGCAGGGTCCGGGACAAGGGGGCAAATGGCTACACCTTC. Amino acid sequence: CASRVRDKGANGYTF.

The chain has TRBV24-1 and TRBJ2-7, with D possibly matching TRBD1 (5 bases). The CDR3 totals 15 residues. Per germline, CDR1 KGHDR and CDR2 SFDVKD. V was cut by 4 bases and J by 5 bases, with 17 bases left in between. The CDR3 bases are TGTGCCACCAGTGACCCCAGACAGCCCACTGACGAGCAGTACTTC. This translates into CATSDPRQPTDEQYF.

This chain links TRBV25-1 with TRBJ1-2; 7 bases map to TRBD1. Germline V gives CDR1 MGHDK, CDR2 SYGVNS. The CDR3 has 15 amino acids. After removal of 5 bases from V and 4 bases from J, the junction contained 10 bases not matched to a gene. CDR3 coding DNA: TGTGCCAGCAGTCCTAACCTCTCAGGGGGCTATGGCTACACCTTC. This sequence encodes CASSPNLSGGYGYTF.

The rearrangement links TRBV18 to TRBJ1-1; 9 nucleotides align to TRBD1. CDR1 is KGHSH, CDR2 LQKENI, per germline. J gave up 2 bases and V 8 bases, and 6 bases lay outside the gene matches. The CDR3 totals 14 residues. CDR3 sequence: CASSTTGGNTEAFF. CDR3 nucleotides: TGTGCCAGCAGTACGACAGGGGGAAACACTGAAGCTTTCTTT.

This rearrangement joins TRBV7-2 to TRBJ2-3, with D possibly being TRBD2 (6 bases). Trimming stripped 3 bases from V and 5 bases from J, with 12 bases between. Germline V gives CDR1 SGHTA, CDR2 FQGNSA. This CDR3 has 14 residues. CDR3 DNA: TGTGCCAGCAGCTTCCGCGGGGAAGGAGATACGCAGTATTTT. Protein: CASSFRGEGDTQYF.

The gene calls are TRBV5-1 and TRBJ1-4; TRBD1 agrees at 8 bases. V trimming: 2 bases; J trimming: 3 bases; junction bases outside the gene matches: 0. Germline CDR1 SGHRS, CDR2 YFSETQ. The CDR3 is made up of 14 amino acids. The CDR3 DNA reads TGCGCCAGCAGCTTCAGGGGGCCTAATGAAAAACTGTTTTTT. This translates into CASSFRGPNEKLFF.

The chain links TRBV6-5 to TRBJ1-4; TRBD1 matches 9 bases. Germline V CDR1 and CDR2: MNHEY, SVGAGI. The CDR3 spans 13 residues. J lost 8 bases, V lost 6 bases, and 4 bases had no gene match. CDR3 bases: TGTGCCAGCAGGGACAGGGGTGGCGAAAAACTGTTTTTT. This sequence encodes CASRDRGGEKLFF.

The V gene is TRBV4-3, the J gene TRBJ2-7; TRBD2 matches 12 bases. This CDR3 comprises 13 residues. V lost 7 bases, J lost 5 bases, and 3 bases stayed unmatched. Per germline, CDR1 LGHNA and CDR2 YSLEER. The chain's CDR3 is CASNRTSGNEQYF. The CDR3 DNA reads TGCGCCAGCAATCGGACTAGCGGGAACGAGCAGTACTTC.

The chain recombines TRBV9 with TRBJ2-5; 7 positions match TRBD1. The ends lost 1 base at V and 4 bases at J; junction bases unmatched: 7. Germline values: CDR1 SGDLS, CDR2 YYNGEE. The CDR3 runs to 15 residues. The CDR3 reads CASSVSWAGGETQYF. The DNA for the CDR3 is TGTGCCAGCAGCGTATCGTGGGCAGGGGGAGAGACCCAGTACTTC.

Remarks on this clone: One end of the junction fails to match germline, which may point to a read error. The chain couples TRBV11-2 to TRBJ2-6, with a tentative D call TRBD2 (5 bases). CDR1 is SGHAT and CDR2 is FQNNGV in the germline V gene. The CDR3 contains 15 residues. The CDR3 region is CASTLVGAGANVLTF. The CDR3 DNA sequence: TGTGCCAGCACCTTAGTCGGGGCTGGGGCCAACGTCCTGACTTTC.

A single count supports this clone. The J gene is TRBJ2-1, the V gene TRBV7-8; the D gene is possibly TRBD2 (5 bases). The V gene's germline CDR1 is SGHVS and CDR2 FQNEAQ. The CDR3 loop spans 15 amino acids. Deletions cut 4 bases from V and 3 bases from J, with 13 bases between. DNA of the CDR3: TGTGCCAGCAGCTCGTACTCCGGGGTCTACAATGAGCAGTTCTTC. This sequence encodes CASSSYSGVYNEQFF.

CDR3 residues: CASSMTTASNQPQHF. CDR3 nucleotide sequence: TGTGCCAGTAGTATGACGACAGCCAGCAATCAGCCCCAGCATTTT. This rearrangement joins TRBV19 to TRBJ1-5; possibly TRBD1 for D (5 bases). Trimming shortened V by 3 bases and J by 1 base, and 10 bases separated the two germline ends. Germline V gene sequence: CDR1 LNHDA, CDR2 SQIVND (reference sequence). The CDR3 covers 15 residues.

V and J are TRBV9 and TRBJ1-4, with TRBD1 as a possible D gene (6 bases). CDR3 length equals 14 residues. Germline CDR1 SGDLS, CDR2 YYNGEE. Trimming left V 3 bases short and J 8 bases short, with 14 bases between. CDR3 nucleotide sequence: TGTGCCAGCAGCGGGACAGTGAAGAGGGAAAAACTGTTTTTT. Amino acid sequence: CASSGTVKREKLFF. The complete variable domain, with remaining parts taken from reference TRBV9 and TRBJ1-4, reads DSGVTQTPKHLITATGQRVTLRCSPRSGDLSVYWYQQSLDQGLQFLIQYYNGEERAKGNILERFSAQQFPDLHSELNLSSLELGDSALYFCASSGTVKREKLFFGSGTQLSVL.

The table lists this clone with many counts. The chain links TRBV11-3 to TRBJ2-2, with 9 bases fitting TRBD2. The junction had 9 bases not matched to a gene; V was cut back by 5 bases and J by 5 bases. This CDR3 contains 16 residues. The germline CDR1 and CDR2 sequences are SGHNT and YENEEA. Written as DNA, the CDR3 is TGTGCCAGCAGCCCCATAGCGGGAGTGGGGACCGGGGAGCTGTTTTTT. This gives the protein CASSPIAGVGTGELFF.

The chain has TRBV15 and TRBJ1-3; 9 bases are a match to TRBD1. Germline-derived CDR1 and CDR2 are LNHNV and YYDKDF (reference sequence). With 3 bases clipped from V and 8 bases from J, the junction kept 5 bases outside the gene matches. The CDR3 consists of 14 residues. CDR3: CATSRDRGRDTIYF. For the CDR3, the DNA is TGTGCCACCAGCAGGGACAGGGGTAGGGACACCATATATTTT.

The chain couples TRBV28 to TRBJ2-1, with D uncertain. CDR3 length equals 12 residues. Germline V lookup: CDR1 MDHEN, CDR2 SYDVKM. With 5 bases removed from V and 10 bases from J, the gap between germline ends came to 12 bases. The CDR3 DNA is TGTGCCAGCAGTGTGGAGCAACGAGAGCAGTTCTTC. Translation gives CASSVEQREQFF.

This clone showed up just a few times. V gene TRBV7-2 combines with J gene TRBJ2-7; D uncertain. Germline loops: CDR1 SGHTA, CDR2 FQGNSA. This CDR3 contains 12 residues. V shed 5 bases and J shed 6 bases, with 11 bases lying between them. The CDR3 reads CASSPRVGEQYF. In DNA form, the CDR3 reads TGTGCCAGCAGCCCCCGGGTAGGCGAGCAGTACTTC.

V is TRBV5-8 and J is TRBJ1-5; D remains ambiguous. Trimming cost V 0 bases and J 4 bases, with 8 bases left between them. The CDR3 has 14 amino acids. The germline V gene encodes CDR1 SGHTS and CDR2 YDEGEE. CDR3 in amino acids: CASSLGRHNQPQHF. In nucleotides, the CDR3 is TGTGCCAGCAGCTTGGGGCGACATAATCAGCCCCAGCATTTT.

The chain links TRBV7-8 to TRBJ2-5; D might be TRBD1 or TRBD2, each matching 6 bases. V dropped 5 bases and J dropped 2 bases, with 12 bases sitting between them. The CDR3 loop spans 14 amino acids. Germline V gene sequence: CDR1 SGHVS, CDR2 FQNEAQ. As DNA, the CDR3 is TGTGCCAGCAGCCGAGGGGGGCAGCAAGAGACCCAGTACTTC. Its translation: CASSRGGQQETQYF. Combining the CDR3 with reference TRBV7-8 and TRBJ2-5 gives the whole variable domain GAGVSQSPRYKVAKRGQDVALRCDPISGHVSLFWYQQALGQGPEFLTYFQNEAQLDKSGLPSDRFFAERPEGSVSTLKIQRTQQEDSAVYLCASSRGGQQETQYFGPGTRLLVL.

V usage is TRBV27 and J usage is TRBJ2-2; D perhaps matches TRBD2 (7 bases). CDR1 and CDR2 from the germline V gene are MNHEY and SMNVEV (reference sequence). With 5 bases removed from V and 8 bases from J, the gap between germline ends came to 12 bases. This CDR3 is built from 13 residues. The CDR3 DNA is TGTGCCAGCAGTCTTCGGGGGGCGGGGGAGCTGTTTTTT. As protein: CASSLRGAGELFF.

CDR3 bases: TGCGCCAGCAGCCAAGCGGCAGGGGGCGGCTACACCTTC. This sequence encodes CASSQAAGGGYTF. The genes are TRBV4-3 and TRBJ1-2; 8 bases are shared with TRBD1. Trimming took 1 base from V and 8 from J; bases not matched to a gene: 3. The length of the CDR3 is 13 residues. Germline V CDR1 and CDR2: LGHNA, YSLEER.